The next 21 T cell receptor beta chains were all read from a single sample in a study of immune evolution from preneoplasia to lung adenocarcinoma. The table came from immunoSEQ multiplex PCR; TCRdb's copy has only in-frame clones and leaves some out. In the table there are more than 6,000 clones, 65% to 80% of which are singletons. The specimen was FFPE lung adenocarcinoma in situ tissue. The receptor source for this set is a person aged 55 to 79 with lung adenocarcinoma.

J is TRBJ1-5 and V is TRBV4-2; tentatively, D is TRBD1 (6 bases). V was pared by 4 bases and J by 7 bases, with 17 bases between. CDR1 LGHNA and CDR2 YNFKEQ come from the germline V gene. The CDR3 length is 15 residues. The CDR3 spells CASSPHTGAGQPQHF. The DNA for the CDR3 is TGTGCCAGCAGCCCACACACGGGGGCAGGGCAGCCCCAGCATTTT.

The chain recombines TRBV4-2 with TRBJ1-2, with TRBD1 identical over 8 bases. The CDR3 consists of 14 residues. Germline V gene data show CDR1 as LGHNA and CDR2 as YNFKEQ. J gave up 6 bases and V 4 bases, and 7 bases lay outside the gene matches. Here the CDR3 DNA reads TGTGCCAGCAGCCTAAGACAGGGGAACAATGGCTACACCTTC. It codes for CASSLRQGNNGYTF.

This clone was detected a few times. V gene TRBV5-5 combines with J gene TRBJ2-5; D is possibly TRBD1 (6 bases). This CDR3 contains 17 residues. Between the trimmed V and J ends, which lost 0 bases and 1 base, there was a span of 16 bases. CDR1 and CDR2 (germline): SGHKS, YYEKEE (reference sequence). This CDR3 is CASSLVVGGVGQETQYF. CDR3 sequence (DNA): TGTGCCAGCAGCTTGGTTGTAGGGGGTGTCGGCCAAGAGACCCAGTACTTC.

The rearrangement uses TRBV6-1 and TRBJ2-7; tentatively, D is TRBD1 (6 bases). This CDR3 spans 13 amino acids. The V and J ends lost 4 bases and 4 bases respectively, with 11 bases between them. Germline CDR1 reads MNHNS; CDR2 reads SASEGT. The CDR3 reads CASSVKGEYEQYF. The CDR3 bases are TGTGCCAGCAGTGTGAAGGGGGAATACGAGCAGTACTTC.

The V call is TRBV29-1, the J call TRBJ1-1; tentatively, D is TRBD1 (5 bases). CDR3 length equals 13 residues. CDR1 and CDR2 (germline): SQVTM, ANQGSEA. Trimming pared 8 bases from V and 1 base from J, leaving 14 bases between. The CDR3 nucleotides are TGCAGCTCGCAGGGAAGAGGGAACACTGAAGCTTTCTTT. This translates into CSSQGRGNTEAFF.

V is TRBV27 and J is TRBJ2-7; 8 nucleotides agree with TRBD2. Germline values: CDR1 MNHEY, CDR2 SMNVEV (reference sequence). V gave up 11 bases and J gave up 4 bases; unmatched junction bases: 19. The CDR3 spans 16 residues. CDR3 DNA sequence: TGTGCCGGGGGACTTCTCGGGGAGCGGGGGTGTTACGAGCAGTACTTC. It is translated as CAGGLLGERGCYEQYF.

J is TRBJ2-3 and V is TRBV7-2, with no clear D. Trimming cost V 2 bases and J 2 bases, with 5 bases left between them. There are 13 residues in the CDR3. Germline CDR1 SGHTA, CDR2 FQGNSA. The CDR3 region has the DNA TGTGCCAGCAGCTTATATAACACAGATACGCAGTATTTT. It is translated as CASSLYNTDTQYF.

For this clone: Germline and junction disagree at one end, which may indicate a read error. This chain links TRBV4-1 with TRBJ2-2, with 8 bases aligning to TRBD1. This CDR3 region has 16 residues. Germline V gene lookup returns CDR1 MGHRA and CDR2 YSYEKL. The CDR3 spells CASSQGQGAGTEELFF. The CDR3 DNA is TGCGCCAGCAGCCAGGGTCAGGGGGCCGGGACCGAGGAGCTGTTTTTT.

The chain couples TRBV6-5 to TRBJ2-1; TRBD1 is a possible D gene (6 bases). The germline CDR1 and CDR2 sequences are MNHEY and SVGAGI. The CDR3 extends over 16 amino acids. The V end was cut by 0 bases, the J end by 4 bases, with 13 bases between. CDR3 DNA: TGTGCCAGCAGTTACTCGGGGGCGAAATTATACAATGAGCAGTTCTTC. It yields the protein CASSYSGAKLYNEQFF.

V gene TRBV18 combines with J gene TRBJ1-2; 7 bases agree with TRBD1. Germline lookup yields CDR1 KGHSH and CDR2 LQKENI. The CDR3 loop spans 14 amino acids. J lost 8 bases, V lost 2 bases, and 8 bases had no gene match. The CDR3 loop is CASSPEGQYRGYTF. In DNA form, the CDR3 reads TGTGCCAGCTCACCAGAGGGACAGTATCGAGGCTACACCTTC.

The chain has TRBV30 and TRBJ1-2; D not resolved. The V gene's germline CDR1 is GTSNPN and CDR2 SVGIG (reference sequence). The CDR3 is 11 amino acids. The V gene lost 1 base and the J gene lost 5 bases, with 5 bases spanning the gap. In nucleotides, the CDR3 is TGTGCCTGGAGTGGTGCTTATGGCTACACCTTC. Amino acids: CAWSGAYGYTF.

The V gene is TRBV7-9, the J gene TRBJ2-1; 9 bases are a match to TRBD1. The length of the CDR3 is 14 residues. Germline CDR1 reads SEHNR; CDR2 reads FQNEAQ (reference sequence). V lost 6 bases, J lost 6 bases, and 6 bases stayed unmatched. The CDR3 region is CASRAGQGLNEQFF. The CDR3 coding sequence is TGTGCCAGCAGAGCGGGACAGGGCCTCAATGAGCAGTTCTTC.

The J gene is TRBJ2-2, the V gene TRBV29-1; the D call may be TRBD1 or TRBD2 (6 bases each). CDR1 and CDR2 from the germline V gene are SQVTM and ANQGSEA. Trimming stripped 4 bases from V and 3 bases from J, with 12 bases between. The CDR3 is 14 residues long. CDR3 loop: CSVVGGGDTGELFF. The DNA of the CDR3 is TGCAGCGTTGTGGGGGGCGGGGACACCGGGGAGCTGTTTTTT.

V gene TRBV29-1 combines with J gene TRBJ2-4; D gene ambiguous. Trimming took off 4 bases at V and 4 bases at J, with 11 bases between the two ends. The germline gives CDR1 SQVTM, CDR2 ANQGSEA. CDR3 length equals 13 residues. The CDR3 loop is CSVVSQTKNIQYF. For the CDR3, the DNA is TGCAGCGTTGTCTCGCAGACTAAAAACATTCAGTACTTC. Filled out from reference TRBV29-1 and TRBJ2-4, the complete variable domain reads SAVISQKPSRDICQRGTSLTIQCQVDSQVTMMFWYRQQPGQSLTLIATANQGSEATYESGFVIDKFPISRPNLTFSTLTVSNMSPEDSSIYLCSVVSQTKNIQYFGAGTRLSVL.

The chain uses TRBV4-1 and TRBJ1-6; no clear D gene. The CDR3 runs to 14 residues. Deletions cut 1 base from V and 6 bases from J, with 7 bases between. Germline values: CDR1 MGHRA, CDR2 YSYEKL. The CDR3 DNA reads TGCGCCAGCAGCCAAGGTCATACTAATTCACCCCTCCACTTT. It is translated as CASSQGHTNSPLHF.

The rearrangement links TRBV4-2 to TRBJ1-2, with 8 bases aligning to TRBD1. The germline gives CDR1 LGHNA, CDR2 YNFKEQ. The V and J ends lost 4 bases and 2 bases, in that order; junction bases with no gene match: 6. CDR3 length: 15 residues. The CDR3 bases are TGTGCCAGCAGCCGCGGACAGGGAGGGAACTATGGCTACACCTTC. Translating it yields CASSRGQGGNYGYTF.

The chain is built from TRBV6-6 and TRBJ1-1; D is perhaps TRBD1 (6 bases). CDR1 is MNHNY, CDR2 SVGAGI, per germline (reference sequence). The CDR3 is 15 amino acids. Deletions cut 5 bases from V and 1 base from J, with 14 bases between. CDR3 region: CASSRNPGQNTEAFF. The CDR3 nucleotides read TGTGCCAGCAGTAGGAATCCGGGACAGAACACTGAAGCTTTCTTT.

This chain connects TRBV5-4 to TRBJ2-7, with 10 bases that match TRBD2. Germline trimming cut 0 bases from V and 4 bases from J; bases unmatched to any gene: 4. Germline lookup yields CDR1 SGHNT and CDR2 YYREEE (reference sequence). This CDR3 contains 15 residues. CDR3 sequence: CASSLAPSGGYEQYF. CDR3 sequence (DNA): TGTGCCAGCAGCTTGGCCCCTAGCGGGGGATACGAGCAGTACTTC.

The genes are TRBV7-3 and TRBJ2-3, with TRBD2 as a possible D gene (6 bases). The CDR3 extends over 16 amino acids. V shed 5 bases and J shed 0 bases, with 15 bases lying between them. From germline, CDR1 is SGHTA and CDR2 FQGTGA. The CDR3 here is CASSPGVQRSTDTQYF. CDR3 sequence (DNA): TGTGCCAGCAGCCCGGGGGTCCAGCGAAGCACAGATACGCAGTATTTT.

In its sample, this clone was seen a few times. The CDR3 DNA follows: TGTGCCAGCAGTCCCCTTGCGGGGGGACCGAGCTCCTACAATGAGCAGTTCTTC. It specifies CASSPLAGGPSSYNEQFF. The genes are TRBV7-6 and TRBJ2-1, with 8 bases matching TRBD2. V was pared by 6 bases and J by 0 bases, with 13 bases of the junction left unmatched. CDR1 is SGHVS and CDR2 is FNYEAQ in the germline V gene. CDR3 length: 18 residues.

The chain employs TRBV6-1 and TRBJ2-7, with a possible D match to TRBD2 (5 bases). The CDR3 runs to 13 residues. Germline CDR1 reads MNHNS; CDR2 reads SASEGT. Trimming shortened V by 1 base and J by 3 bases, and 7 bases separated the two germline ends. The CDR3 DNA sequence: TGTGCCAGCAGTGAAGTCGGGGACTACGAGCAGTACTTC. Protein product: CASSEVGDYEQYF.